This T cell receptor (beta chain) was found in a study of T-cell memory formation after mild COVID-19. Study-wide points: Later expanders leaned toward CD4+, whereas clones contracting from day 15 to 85 were balanced CD4/CD8. The authors did not confirm SARS-CoV-2 specificity of second-wave clones peaking day 37.

With 3 bases clipped from V and 7 bases from J, the junction kept 3 bases outside the gene matches. CDR3 size: 15 residues. In the case of this clonotype: Its antigen remains unknown.

TCR alpha and TCR beta cDNA libraries carrying sample barcodes and UMIs were produced by 5'RACE using constant-segment primers. One entry per CDR3 protein, called by TCRdb with MiXCR from the 5' RACE reads. The sample lists tens of thousands of distinct CDR3 sequences, about 15% occurring once. The rearrangement uses TRBV12-3 or TRBV12-4 and TRBJ2-1; 13 nucleotides align to TRBD2. Sequencing was carried out using PBMCs or a T cell subset sorted from them (not recorded which). This TCR was recovered from an adult woman who had mild COVID-19 (a few samples of this study predate the infection). Cell type and time point are not known. The CDR3 DNA follows: TGTGCCAGCAGTTTTGGGACTAGCGGGAAGAATGAGCAGTTCTTC. Translated: CASSFGTSGKNEQFF.